These 28 T cell receptor beta chains originate from one sample sequenced in a study of blood T cell repertoires in COVID-19. Using immunoSEQ multiplex PCR, the repertoire was profiled, and TCRdb retains in-frame clones only, with some absent. The sample has 150,000 to 200,000 clones, 80% to 85% seen once. Source material: peripheral blood. The source of these receptors is a woman aged 70-85 years with COVID-19, enrolled during active disease.

The chain carries TRBV28 and TRBJ1-4; no definite D call. In germline, CDR1 is MDHEN, CDR2 SYDVKM. CDR3 length: 15 residues. The V end was cut by 1 base, the J end by 7 bases, with 13 bases between. CDR3 loop: CASSLSKPGREKLFF. CDR3 sequence (DNA): TGTGCCAGCAGTTTATCGAAACCTGGGCGTGAAAAACTGTTTTTT.

This rearrangement joins TRBV9 to TRBJ1-1; D perhaps matches TRBD1 (6 bases). The CDR3 sequence is 14 residues long. Germline loops: CDR1 SGDLS, CDR2 YYNGEE. Trimming removed 0 bases from V and 0 bases from J, with 6 bases in between. CDR3 in amino acids: CASSVGDMNTEAFF. In DNA form, the CDR3 reads TGTGCCAGCAGCGTAGGGGACATGAACACTGAAGCTTTCTTT.

V usage is TRBV5-6 and J usage is TRBJ2-2; a weak D match, TRBD1 (5 bases). Per the germline V gene, CDR1 is SGHDT and CDR2 is YYEEEE. V was trimmed by 6 bases and J by 0 bases, leaving 12 bases between them. The CDR3 loop spans 15 amino acids. The chain's CDR3 is CASIFGRANTGELFF. The CDR3 DNA follows: TGTGCCAGCATTTTCGGCAGGGCGAACACCGGGGAGCTGTTTTTT.

V usage is TRBV9 and J usage is TRBJ2-1; the match to TRBD2 covers 8 bases. The CDR3 is 15 amino acids. V dropped 1 base and J dropped 2; count of bases not matched to a gene: 2. The germline V gene encodes CDR1 SGDLS and CDR2 YYNGEE. CDR3 DNA: TGTGCCAGCAGCGTAAGCGGGAGCCCCTACAATGAGCAGTTCTTC. The encoded protein is CASSVSGSPYNEQFF.

The rearrangement links TRBV7-2 to TRBJ1-2, with 10 bases lining up with TRBD1. The CDR3 extends over 14 amino acids. V was clipped by 3 bases and J by 14 bases; unmatched bases: 12. Germline V CDR1 and CDR2: SGHTA, FQGNSA. The CDR3 DNA is TGTGCCAGCAGCTTTATCGGGACAGGGGAGAAGAGAACCTTC. Residues: CASSFIGTGEKRTF. The whole variable domain, filled in from reference TRBV7-2 and TRBJ1-2, reads GAGVSQSPSNKVTEKGKDVELRCDPISGHTALYWYRQSLGQGLEFLIYFQGNSAPDKSGLPSDRFSAERTGGSVSTLTIQRTQQEDSAVYLCASSFIGTGEKRTFGSGTRLTVV.

The chain couples TRBV6-1 to TRBJ2-1; TRBD2 matches at 8 bases. V trimming: 1 base; J trimming: 7 bases; junction bases outside the gene matches: 9. The germline V gene has CDR1 MNHNS and CDR2 SASEGT. The CDR3 length is 16 residues. CDR3 nucleotides: TGTGCCAGCAGTGAAGAGGCGGGAGGCGGTAGAAATGAGCAGTTCTTC. Encoded protein: CASSEEAGGGRNEQFF.

The chain employs TRBV7-6 and TRBJ2-7, with a tentative D call TRBD2 (6 bases). The CDR3 extends over 15 amino acids. The V end lost 1 base, the J end lost 0 bases, and 10 bases lay between the germline ends. Germline lookup yields CDR1 SGHVS and CDR2 FNYEAQ. The CDR3 bases are TGTGCCAGCAGCTTAGGGGACTCACCCTCCTACGAGCAGTACTTC. This translates into CASSLGDSPSYEQYF.

The genes are TRBV3-1 (or the pseudogene TRBV3-2) and TRBJ2-3; no clear D. The V end was cut by 8 bases, the J end by 3 bases, with 9 bases between. The germline V gene encodes CDR1 LGHDT and CDR2 YNNKEL (reference sequence). The length of the CDR3 is 12 residues. In DNA form, the CDR3 reads TGTGCCAGCTCCGCGCGAACAGATACGCAGTATTTT. It encodes CASSARTDTQYF.

The genes are TRBV13 and TRBJ2-2; D uncertain. Germline assignment: CDR1 PRHDT and CDR2 FYEKMQ (reference sequence). V was clipped by 6 bases and J by 7 bases, with 15 bases between them. CDR3 length: 14 amino acids. The CDR3 DNA reads as TGTGCCAGCAGTAAGCACTCCTATGGCGGGGAGCTGTTTTTT. Encoded protein: CASSKHSYGGELFF. Supplemented by reference TRBV13 and TRBJ2-2, the full variable domain reads AAGVIQSPRHLIKEKRETATLKCYPIPRHDTVYWYQQGPGQDPQFLISFYEKMQSDKGSIPDRFSAQQFSDYHSELNMSSLELGDSALYFCASSKHSYGGELFFGEGSRLTVL.

The gene calls are TRBV28 and TRBJ1-3, with D hard to call. Germline V CDR1 and CDR2: MDHEN, SYDVKM. The CDR3 has 16 residues. The V gene lost 6 bases and the J gene lost 2 bases, with 17 bases spanning the gap. The chain's CDR3 is CASRPSRRLTGNTIYF. In DNA, the CDR3 is TGTGCCAGCAGACCATCCCGTAGACTGACTGGAAACACCATATATTTT.

The CDR3 DNA sequence: TGTGCCAGCAGCGTGACTTGGGAGAGGTACGAGCAGTACTTC. Protein: CASSVTWERYEQYF. The V call is TRBV9, the J call TRBJ2-7; possible D gene TRBD2, 5 bases. The CDR3 extends over 14 amino acids. Germline V lookup: CDR1 SGDLS, CDR2 YYNGEE. Trimming cost V 2 bases and J 4 bases, with 13 bases left between them. Looking up the rest from reference TRBV9 and TRBJ2-7 gives the full variable domain: DSGVTQTPKHLITATGQRVTLRCSPRSGDLSVYWYQQSLDQGLQFLIQYYNGEERAKGNILERFSAQQFPDLHSELNLSSLELGDSALYFCASSVTWERYEQYFGPGTRLTVT.

This chain joins TRBV10-3 and TRBJ1-1; the D gene is possibly TRBD1 (6 bases). Germline CDR1 and CDR2: ENHRY and SYGVKD. The V gene lost 6 bases and the J gene lost 8 bases, with 25 bases spanning the gap. The CDR3 sequence is 16 residues long. The CDR3 protein is CAISQGQNFRSVEAFF. CDR3 nucleotides: TGTGCCATCAGCCAGGGACAAAATTTTCGGAGCGTCGAAGCTTTCTTT.

The CDR3 DNA follows: TGCGCCAGCAGCTTTGCTCGAACCGGGACAGGCACAGATACGCAGTATTTT. Its translation is CASSFARTGTGTDTQYF. The chain uses TRBV4-1 and TRBJ2-3, with 7 bases identical to TRBD1. With 5 bases clipped from V and 1 base from J, the junction kept 12 bases outside the gene matches. The CDR3 has 17 amino acids. Germline lookup yields CDR1 MGHRA and CDR2 YSYEKL.

V gene TRBV30 combines with J gene TRBJ2-7, with 7 bases matching TRBD2. Per germline, CDR1 GTSNPN and CDR2 SVGIG (reference sequence). V lost 5 bases, J lost 2 bases, and 3 bases stayed unmatched. This CDR3 spans 12 amino acids. For the CDR3, the DNA is TGTGCCTGGGGCCGGGGGGCCTACGAGCAGTACTTC. It is translated as CAWGRGAYEQYF.

The chain employs TRBV9 and TRBJ1-1, with D possibly being TRBD1 (6 bases). CDR1 is SGDLS, CDR2 YYNGEE, per germline. CDR3 size: 14 residues. V was pared by 4 bases and J by 1 base, with 11 bases between. The CDR3 reads CASSQGTANTEAFF. CDR3 in DNA: TGTGCCAGCAGCCAGGGGACCGCGAACACTGAAGCTTTCTTT.

Notes on this clone: In the same sample, other DNA sequences code for this CDR3. V gene TRBV2 combines with J gene TRBJ1-2; TRBD1 aligns across 8 bases. The length of the CDR3 is 12 residues. Germline-derived CDR1 and CDR2 are SNHLY and FYNNEI. J lost 5 bases, V lost 6 bases, and 2 bases had no gene match. For the CDR3, the DNA is TGTGCCAGCAGCGACAGGGGATATGGCTACACCTTC. Translating gives CASSDRGYGYTF.

The chain carries TRBV5-1 and TRBJ2-5; D might be TRBD1 (6 bases). The CDR3 contains 14 residues. Germline CDR1 and CDR2: SGHRS and YFSETQ. V lost 2 bases to trimming and J lost 3 bases, with 11 bases between them. CDR3 in DNA: TGCGCCAGCAGCTTTTTGGGACAAGAAGAGACCCAGTACTTC. Its translation is CASSFLGQEETQYF.

V is TRBV11-2 and J is TRBJ2-1, with a possible D match to TRBD1 (5 bases). Trimming removed 5 bases at V and 5 bases at J, with 13 bases between. The CDR3 consists of 14 residues. Germline CDR1 reads SGHAT; CDR2 reads FQNNGV. The CDR3 loop is CASSQVQGHNEQFF. The DNA for the CDR3 is TGTGCCAGCAGCCAAGTCCAGGGCCACAATGAGCAGTTCTTC.

The chain links TRBV7-9 to TRBJ1-1; D uncertain. The germline V gene has CDR1 SEHNR and CDR2 FQNEAQ (reference sequence). This CDR3 contains 14 residues. V gave up 1 base and J gave up 1 base, with 7 bases separating them. CDR3: CASSLGAKNTEAFF. CDR3 sequence (DNA): TGTGCCAGCAGCTTAGGGGCAAAGAACACTGAAGCTTTCTTT.

This clone showed up just once. The chain joins TRBV6-5 to TRBJ2-1; D might be TRBD2 (5 bases). This CDR3 comprises 14 residues. V lost 6 bases and J 9 bases, leaving 18 bases between the germline ends. Germline values: CDR1 MNHEY, CDR2 SVGAGI. The CDR3 reads CASSWGFARGEQFF. The CDR3, as DNA: TGTGCCAGCAGCTGGGGATTCGCTCGGGGTGAGCAGTTCTTC.

CDR3 sequence: CASSVDVALGGYTF. The CDR3 DNA follows: TGTGCCAGCAGCGTAGATGTAGCCCTCGGAGGCTACACCTTC. The chain links TRBV9 to TRBJ1-2; unclear D gene. Germline V gene data show CDR1 as SGDLS and CDR2 as YYNGEE. The CDR3 totals 14 residues. The V end lost 0 bases, the J end lost 8 bases, and 14 bases lay between the germline ends.

The CDR3 DNA reads TGTGCCAGCGGACAGTTAAAGAACACTGAAGCTTTCTTT. It yields the protein CASGQLKNTEAFF. The chain couples TRBV28 to TRBJ1-1; weak D call: TRBD1 (6 bases). The CDR3 has 13 residues. Germline-derived CDR1 and CDR2 are MDHEN and SYDVKM. Trimming cost V 8 bases and J 1 base, with 11 bases left between them. The full variable domain, its missing parts supplied by reference TRBV28 and TRBJ1-1, is DVKVTQSSRYLVKRTGEKVFLECVQDMDHENMFWYRQDPGLGLRLIYFSYDVKMKEKGDIPEGYSVSREKKERFSLILESASTNQTSMYLCASGQLKNTEAFFGQGTRLTVV.

The chain employs TRBV9 and TRBJ2-3; a weak D match, TRBD2 (6 bases). The germline V and J ends were trimmed by 4 bases and 2 bases, with 11 bases remaining between them. Germline values: CDR1 SGDLS, CDR2 YYNGEE. CDR3 length: 14 amino acids. The CDR3 DNA reads as TGTGCCAGCAGCCCGGGGGTTCTCACAGATACGCAGTATTTT. This translates into CASSPGVLTDTQYF.

The chain joins TRBV29-1 to TRBJ2-1; 8 bases fit TRBD2. Germline CDR1 is SQVTM and CDR2 is ANQGSEA. V gave up 7 bases and J gave up 6 bases; unmatched junction bases: 11. The CDR3 runs to 14 residues. CDR3 protein: CSGGFAGGGNEQFF. The DNA of the CDR3 is TGCAGCGGTGGCTTCGCGGGAGGAGGCAATGAGCAGTTCTTC.

The genes are TRBV27 and TRBJ2-2; D remains unclear. The length of the CDR3 is 18 residues. V was pared by 5 bases and J by 2 bases, with 21 bases between. The germline V gene has CDR1 MNHEY and CDR2 SMNVEV (reference sequence). The CDR3 DNA reads as TGTGCCAGCAGTACACTCCCGACTTTGCGTTCTAACACCGGGGAGCTGTTTTTT. As protein: CASSTLPTLRSNTGELFF.

This chain connects TRBV5-1 to TRBJ2-2; D call uncertain. CDR3 length equals 13 residues. The germline V gene has CDR1 SGHRS and CDR2 YFSETQ. Trimming cost V 5 bases and J 7 bases, with 12 bases left between them. DNA of the CDR3: TGCGCCAGCAGTATCGGGTCGGACGGGGAGCTGTTTTTT. This translates into CASSIGSDGELFF.

This rearrangement joins TRBV28 to TRBJ1-1; 9 bases line up with TRBD1. The CDR3 covers 15 residues. V was clipped by 6 bases and J by 5 bases; unmatched bases: 10. The germline V gene encodes CDR1 MDHEN and CDR2 SYDVKM. CDR3 coding DNA: TGTGCCAGCAGGGTCCTCACAGGGGGCGGGACTGAAGCTTTCTTT. This encodes CASRVLTGGGTEAFF.

The genes are TRBV18 and TRBJ2-1; 14 bases fit TRBD2. V gave up 5 bases and J gave up 10 bases; unmatched junction bases: 7. Germline V gives CDR1 KGHSH, CDR2 LQKENI. This CDR3 region has 15 residues. DNA of the CDR3: TGTGCCAGCTCATTGGGACTAGCGGGAGCCGGAGAGCAGTTCTTC. Amino acid sequence: CASSLGLAGAGEQFF.